The source of this T cell receptor (beta chain) is a study of post-analysis software for immune sequencing data. Study-level background: As for disease course, relapsing-remitting, secondary progressive and progressive-relapsing multiple sclerosis were all included. General study results and limits: Strong co-clustering by F measure was evident for samples that had been prepared in the same batch. Four or five TRBV segments (TRBV5-6, TRBV5-1 and TRBV20-1 among them) occurred more frequently in patients than in controls.

Remarks on this clonotype: Its antigen remains unidentified.

The V gene end was trimmed by 3 bases and the J gene end by 10 bases; junction bases not matched to a gene: 1. Germline V CDR1 and CDR2: SGHNT, YENEEA. This CDR3 contains 13 residues. The authors incorporated unique molecular identifiers into the TCR beta cDNA libraries. One entry per CDR3 protein, called by TCRdb with MiXCR from the PCR reads. The sample lists approximately 730,000 distinct CDR3 sequences, roughly 46% occurring once. Sequences were obtained from blood. This TCR was recovered from a girl aged 5 to 17 with multiple sclerosis. This rearrangement joins TRBV11-3 to TRBJ2-1; TRBD2 aligns across 12 bases. The CDR3 spells CASSFTSGREQFF. CDR3 bases: TGTGCCAGCAGCTTTACTAGCGGGAGGGAGCAGTTCTTC.